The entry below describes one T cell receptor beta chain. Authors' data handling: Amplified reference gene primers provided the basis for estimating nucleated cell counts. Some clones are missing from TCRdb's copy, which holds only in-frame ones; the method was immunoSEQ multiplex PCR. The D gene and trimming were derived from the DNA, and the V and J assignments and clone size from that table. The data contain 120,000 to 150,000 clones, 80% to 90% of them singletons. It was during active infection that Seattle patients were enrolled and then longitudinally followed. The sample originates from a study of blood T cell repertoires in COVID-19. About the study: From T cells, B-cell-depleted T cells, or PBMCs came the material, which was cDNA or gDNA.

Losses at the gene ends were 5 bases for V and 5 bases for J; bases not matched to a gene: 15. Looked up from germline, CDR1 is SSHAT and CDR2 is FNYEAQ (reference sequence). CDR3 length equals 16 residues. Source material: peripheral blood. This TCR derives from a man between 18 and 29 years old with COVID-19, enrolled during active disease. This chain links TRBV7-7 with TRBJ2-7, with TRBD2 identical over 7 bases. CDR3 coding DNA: TGTGCCAGCAGCCTAGAGACGGGAGGATCGAGACACGAGCAGTACTTC. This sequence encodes CASSLETGGSRHEQYF. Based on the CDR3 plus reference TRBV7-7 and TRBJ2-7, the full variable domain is GAGVSQSPRYKVTKRGQDVTLRCDPISSHATLYWYQQALGQGPEFLTYFNYEAQPDKSGLPSDRFSAERPEGSISTLTIQRTEQRDSAMYRCASSLETGGSRHEQYFGPGTRLTVT.